Listed below are T cell receptor beta chains from one sample, sequenced in a study of blood T cell repertoires in COVID-19. Assay: immunoSEQ multiplex PCR; the TCRdb copy retains only in-frame clones and omits some. The table shows tens of thousands of clones, with roughly 84% occurring only once. Source material: peripheral blood. Source of these receptors: a man aged 45-60 years with acute or convalescent COVID-19. Both conserved end residues are part of each CDR3. A D gene is named only where the DNA matches it firmly. Size is omitted from some rows. Given values are once, few, many or a class for expanded clones.

TRBD1	-	TRBJ2-3	TRBV11-3	TGTGCCAGCAGCTTAGGGGGGACAGGGTGGGGAGATACGCAGTATTTT	CASSLGGTGWGDTQYF
TRBD1	-	TRBJ2-6	TRBV28	TGTGCCAGCAGTGACAGGGCTGGGGCCAACGTCCTGACTTTC	CASSDRAGANVLTF
-	-	TRBJ1-3	TRBV6-5	TGTGCCAGCAGCTCCCTCCCGGGAAACACCATATATTTT	CASSSLPGNTIYF
TRBD2	-	TRBJ2-5	TRBV10-3	TGTGCCACGTTAAGACTAGCGGGGGACCAAGAGACCCAGTACTTC	CATLRLAGDQETQYF
-	-	TRBJ2-7	TRBV10-3	TGTGCCATCAGTGAACAGTACGCCTACGAGCAGTACTTC	CAISEQYAYEQYF
-	-	TRBJ1-1	TRBV5-1	TGCGCCAGCAGCTACACAGGGAACACTGAAGCTTTCTTT	CASSYTGNTEAFF
TRBD1	few	TRBJ1-6	TRBV4-2	TGTGCCAGCAGCCTTGACAGGGGAGGTTCACCCCTCCACTTT	CASSLDRGGSPLHF
TRBD2	-	TRBJ2-5	TRBV7-6	TGTGCCAGCAGCCCTCGCCCAACGCTAGCGGGGGGGATGGGTTCGGAGACCCAGTACTTC	CASSPRPTLAGGMGSETQYF
-	-	TRBJ2-1	TRBV3-1/TRBV3-2	TGTGCCAGCAGCCAAGAGGGCAGCTACAATGAGCAGTTCTTC	CASSQEGSYNEQFF
TRBD2	-	TRBJ2-2	TRBV7-6	TGTGCCAGCAGCTTCGCAGGGTTCGCTAGCGGGAGGGCCCACACCGGGGAGCTGTTTTTT	CASSFAGFASGRAHTGELFF
-	-	TRBJ1-6	TRBV18	TGTGCCAGCTCACCTGACAGCCAGAGATCACCCCTCCACTTT	CASSPDSQRSPLHF
-	-	TRBJ1-1	TRBV6-1	TGTGCCAGCAGTGAACCCGGACAGAACACTGAAGCTTTCTTT	CASSEPGQNTEAFF
-	-	TRBJ1-4	TRBV19	TGTGCCAGTAGTCCGACAGGCAGTAATGAAAAACTGTTTTTT	CASSPTGSNEKLFF
TRBD2	-	TRBJ2-2	TRBV5-1	TGCGCCAGCAGCCTCAGAGTGATTAGCGGGAGAGCGTTGAACACCGGGGAGCTGTTTTTT	CASSLRVISGRALNTGELFF
TRBD2	-	TRBJ2-3	TRBV19	TGTGCCAGTAGCAACCATCCGCGGGGGGCCTCTGTAGATACGCAGTATTTT	CASSNHPRGASVDTQYF
-	-	TRBJ1-5	TRBV21-1	TGTGCCAGCAGGGGACAGGGGAATCAGCCCCAGCATTTT	CASRGQGNQPQHF
TRBD2	once	TRBJ2-7	TRBV23-1	TGCGCCAGCAGGAGACTAGCGGGCAATATCTCCTACGAGCAGTACTTC	CASRRLAGNISYEQYF
-	-	TRBJ1-1	TRBV9	TGTGCCAGCAGCGTAGGGGAGGGGGAAGCTTTCTTT	CASSVGEGEAFF
-	-	TRBJ1-2	TRBV6-5	TGTGCCAGCAAAAGGTCCGGGCAGACTAGCTATGGCTACACCTTC	CASKRSGQTSYGYTF
-	-	TRBJ1-2	TRBV28	TGTGCCAGCAGTGTCCTGACAGCAGCTAACTATGGCTACACCTTC	CASSVLTAANYGYTF
TRBD1	-	TRBJ2-5	TRBV4-1	TGCGCCAGCAGCCAAGCCTTCCCATTTCAGGGGGTGCCCTGGACCCAGTACTTC	CASSQAFPFQGVPWTQYF
-	-	TRBJ1-5	TRBV1	TGCACCAGCAGCCCCGACAGGGTGCGCAATCAGCCCCAGCATTTT	CTSSPDRVRNQPQHF
-	-	TRBJ1-5	TRBV28	TGTGCCAGCAACCAAAGGACAGTATTGGGCAATCAGCCCCAGCATTTT	CASNQRTVLGNQPQHF
TRBD1	-	TRBJ1-4	TRBV6-6	TGTGCCAGCAGTTACCTGACAGGGAACGTAAAACTGTTTTTT	CASSYLTGNVKLFF
-	-	TRBJ2-2	TRBV7-8	TGTGCCAGCAGCTTCCGGCAGGGGACCGGGGAGCTGTTTTTT	CASSFRQGTGELFF
-	once	TRBJ1-6	TRBV6-6	TGTGCCAGCAGTCGGGACACCCCTTTGAGCTCCTATAATTCACCCCTCCACTTT	CASSRDTPLSSYNSPLHF
-	-	TRBJ1-5	TRBV7-2	TGTGCCAGCAGCTTCTCTCCGGGTGGAGGCAATCAGCCCCAGCATTTT	CASSFSPGGGNQPQHF
TRBD1	-	TRBJ2-5	TRBV5-1	TGCGCCAGCAGCTGGCGGACAGGGGGAGAGACCCAGTACTTC	CASSWRTGGETQYF
TRBD2	once	TRBJ2-7	TRBV10-2	TGCGCCAGCAGTGTGCTCCAGGGACTAACTTCCTACGAGCAGTACTTC	CASSVLQGLTSYEQYF
-	-	TRBJ1-4	TRBV28	TGTGCCACTTCGTATGGAGCGGAGGAAAAACTGTTTTTT	CATSYGAEEKLFF
TRBD2	-	TRBJ2-1	TRBV6-5	TGTGCCAGCAGTCTAGCGGGAGTTAACAATGAGCAGTTCTTC	CASSLAGVNNEQFF
TRBD1	-	TRBJ1-5	TRBV5-6	TGTGCCAGCAGCTTGTTTCGGGGGCAGGGGGTTAAACAGCCCCAGCATTTT	CASSLFRGQGVKQPQHF
-	-	TRBJ1-6	TRBV3-1/TRBV3-2	TGTGCCAGCAGCCAAAGGGGTGAGAACTCACCCCTCCACTTT	CASSQRGENSPLHF
TRBD1	few	TRBJ1-5	TRBV5-6	TGTGCCAGCAGCGCACGGACAGGGGGTTTAAATCAGCCCCAGCATTTT	CASSARTGGLNQPQHF
-	-	TRBJ1-5	TRBV28	TGTGCCAGCAGCTCAGACAGTCTCTATAGCAATCAGCCCCAGCATTTT	CASSSDSLYSNQPQHF
-	-	TRBJ2-3	TRBV19	TGTGCCAGCCGGGCCCGGGACTCGCTGACAGATACGCAGTATTTT	CASRARDSLTDTQYF
-	-	TRBJ2-2	TRBV11-3	TGTGCCAGCAGCTCCTCTTGGGGGCGATCAGGGACCGGGGAGCTGTTTTTT	CASSSSWGRSGTGELFF